The 23 T cell receptor beta chains below come from one sample, sequenced in a study of cytomegalovirus exposure and HLA in healthy donors (TCRdb year 2017). The protocol used for the library was the immunoSEQ multiplex PCR assay. The multiplex PCR relied on a mix of 60 forward primers for TCR Vbeta segments and 13 reverse primers for TCR Jbeta segments. TCRdb's version of the immuneACCESS table is confined to in-frame rearrangements and falls short of the full clone set. An unresolved V gene accounts for under half of the shortfall where checked; the remainder is of unknown origin. Present in this sample are more than 110,000 clones, over 60% of which were seen just once. Of the sample, less than 1.5% falls within the top ten clones. The sample taken for sequencing was PBMCs. These receptors were taken from a male donor in good health and CMV-seropositive.

The chain combines TRBV5-4 with TRBJ2-2; 13 bases are a match to TRBD2. Losses at the gene ends were 4 bases for V and 1 base for J; bases not matched to a gene: 7. The CDR3 contains 18 residues. Germline V gene lookup returns CDR1 SGHNT and CDR2 YYREEE (reference sequence). CDR3 region: CASSPGTSGAQNTGELFF. The CDR3 DNA follows: TGTGCCAGCAGCCCCGGGACTAGCGGGGCTCAGAACACCGGGGAGCTGTTTTTT.

For the CDR3, the DNA is TGTGCCAGCAGTAAGACCGGGACAGGACGTTATAGCAATCAGCCCCAGCATTTT. Translating it yields CASSKTGTGRYSNQPQHF. The rearrangement links TRBV27 to TRBJ1-5, with 8 bases fitting TRBD1. V was clipped by 5 bases and J by 0 bases; unmatched bases: 12. Germline assignment: CDR1 MNHEY and CDR2 SMNVEV (reference sequence). The CDR3 covers 18 residues.

The CDR3 region has the DNA TGCGCCAGCAGCTTTTCCGGGGTGGATGAAAAACTGTTTTTT. It specifies CASSFSGVDEKLFF. V and J are TRBV5-1 and TRBJ1-4; D uncertain. Trimming took 2 bases from V and 6 from J, leaving 11 bases between them. Germline values: CDR1 SGHRS, CDR2 YFSETQ. CDR3 length: 14 amino acids.

This sequence joins TRBV18 and TRBJ2-2, with D maybe TRBD2 (5 bases). The germline V and J ends were trimmed by 1 base and 0 bases, with 9 bases remaining between them. The CDR3 has 16 amino acids. Germline CDR1 is KGHSH and CDR2 is LQKENI. This CDR3 is CASSPHLAANTGELFF. DNA for the CDR3: TGTGCCAGCTCACCACACCTAGCTGCGAACACCGGGGAGCTGTTTTTT.

This clone was seen only a few times. The rearrangement uses TRBV28 and TRBJ2-3; no clear D. V gave up 10 bases and J gave up 1 base, with 6 bases separating them. The V gene's germline CDR1 is MDHEN and CDR2 SYDVKM. This CDR3 spans 11 amino acids. CDR3 amino acids: CATSGTDTQYF. DNA of the CDR3: TGTGCCACCTCAGGCACAGATACGCAGTATTTT.

This clone was seen only a few times. The V and J genes are TRBV5-6 and TRBJ2-7; D unclear. The CDR3 length is 14 residues. The V gene lost 0 bases and the J gene lost 3 bases, with 10 bases spanning the gap. Germline V lookup: CDR1 SGHDT, CDR2 YYEEEE. The CDR3 loop is CASSLELKSYEQYF. Written as DNA, the CDR3 is TGTGCCAGCAGCTTGGAACTAAAAAGCTACGAGCAGTACTTC.

This clone came up a few times. The J gene is TRBJ2-5, the V gene TRBV29-1, with a possible D match to TRBD1 (5 bases). V shed 6 bases and J shed 5 bases, with 16 bases lying between them. Germline lookup yields CDR1 SQVTM and CDR2 ANQGSEA. This CDR3 has 13 amino acids. CDR3: CSVAKGVGETQYF. Written as DNA, the CDR3 is TGCAGCGTCGCGAAAGGGGTCGGCGAGACCCAGTACTTC.

V usage is TRBV9 and J usage is TRBJ1-3; 7 positions agree with TRBD1. This CDR3 is 15 amino acids long. Germline lookup yields CDR1 SGDLS and CDR2 YYNGEE. V lost 4 bases, J lost 1 base, and 5 bases stayed unmatched. In DNA, the CDR3 is TGTGCCAGCAGCCCAGGGGGTTCATCTGGAAACACCATATATTTT. Translated: CASSPGGSSGNTIYF.

The J gene is TRBJ1-1, the V gene TRBV7-2; D uncertain. Germline V gene data show CDR1 as SGHTA and CDR2 as FQGNSA. V lost 6 bases, J lost 1 base, and 9 bases lay in between. The CDR3 is 13 amino acids. CDR3 amino acids: CASSYGGNTEAFF. The DNA for the CDR3 is TGTGCCAGCAGTTACGGAGGGAACACTGAAGCTTTCTTT.

This chain uses TRBV25-1 with TRBJ2-1; D is possibly TRBD2 (6 bases). Germline CDR1 is MGHDK and CDR2 is SYGVNS. This CDR3 is 14 amino acids long. The V end lost 5 bases, the J end lost 7 bases, and 15 bases lay between the germline ends. The CDR3 sequence is CASSSPGSANEQFF. The DNA for the CDR3 is TGTGCCAGCAGTTCCCCCGGGAGTGCGAATGAGCAGTTCTTC.

CDR3 loop: CASSIVGWDQPQHF. The DNA of the CDR3 is TGTGCCAGTAGTATAGTGGGCTGGGATCAGCCCCAGCATTTT. The gene calls are TRBV19 and TRBJ1-5, with D unclear. The CDR3 length is 14 residues. The germline gives CDR1 LNHDA, CDR2 SQIVND (reference sequence). The V end lost 1 base, the J end lost 5 bases, and 9 bases lay between the germline ends.

The chain employs TRBV7-9 and TRBJ2-3; 10 bases are a match to TRBD2. The junction had 1 base not matched to a gene; V was cut back by 4 bases and J by 0 bases. Germline V CDR1 and CDR2: SEHNR, FQNEAQ (reference sequence). CDR3 size: 15 residues. The CDR3 is CASSYSGRSTDTQYF. The CDR3 DNA sequence: TGTGCCAGCAGCTATAGCGGGAGGAGCACAGATACGCAGTATTTT. The full variable domain, rest sourced from reference TRBV7-9 and TRBJ2-3, is DTGVSQNPRHKITKRGQNVTFRCDPISEHNRLYWYRQTLGQGPEFLTYFQNEAQLEKSRLLSDRFSAERPKGSFSTLEIQRTEQGDSAMYLCASSYSGRSTDTQYFGPGTRLTVL.

The rearrangement joins TRBV15 to TRBJ2-5; TRBD2 might be the D (7 bases). Looked up from germline, CDR1 is LNHNV and CDR2 is YYDKDF (reference sequence). The V and J ends lost 5 bases and 5 bases respectively, with 15 bases between them. The CDR3 runs 14 residues. This CDR3 reads CATSFEGGQETQYF. The CDR3 bases are TGTGCCACCAGCTTTGAGGGGGGGCAGGAGACCCAGTACTTC. Full variable domain (missing parts from reference TRBV15 and TRBJ2-5): DAMVIQNPRYQVTQFGKPVTLSCSQTLNHNVMYWYQQKSSQAPKLLFHYYDKDFNNEADTPDNFQSRRPNTSFCFLDIRSPGLGDTAMYLCATSFEGGQETQYFGPGTRLLVL.

The V and J genes are TRBV18 and TRBJ2-1; possible D gene TRBD2, 6 bases. V was cut by 2 bases and J by 5 bases, with 13 bases left in between. Germline V gives CDR1 KGHSH, CDR2 LQKENI. The CDR3 length is 15 residues. The CDR3 reads CASSPTRDSHNEQFF. The CDR3 DNA follows: TGTGCCAGCTCACCAACGAGGGACTCTCACAATGAGCAGTTCTTC.

This rearrangement joins TRBV9 to TRBJ2-1, with unresolved D. In germline, CDR1 is SGDLS, CDR2 YYNGEE. Trimming pared 3 bases from V and 3 bases from J, leaving 7 bases between. The CDR3 runs 13 residues. The CDR3 DNA follows: TGTGCCAGCAGCGCCGGTGTCTACAATGAGCAGTTCTTC. As protein: CASSAGVYNEQFF.

This clone was counted a few times. The chain links TRBV11-1 to TRBJ2-2; 8 nucleotides line up with TRBD2. The CDR3 totals 16 residues. With 2 bases clipped from V and 5 bases from J, the junction kept 7 bases outside the gene matches. The germline V gene encodes CDR1 SGHAT and CDR2 FQDESV (reference sequence). The CDR3 loop is CASSLSGGARTGELFF. CDR3 nucleotides: TGTGCCAGCAGCTTATCCGGGGGGGCCAGAACCGGGGAGCTGTTTTTT. Filled out from reference TRBV11-1 and TRBJ2-2, the complete variable domain reads EAEVAQSPRYKITEKSQAVAFWCDPISGHATLYWYRQILGQGPELLVQFQDESVVDDSQLPKDRFSAERLKGVDSTLKIQPAELGDSAMYLCASSLSGGARTGELFFGEGSRLTVL.

The chain combines TRBV7-2 with TRBJ1-4, with D maybe TRBD1 (5 bases). Trimming shortened V by 6 bases and J by 3 bases, and 14 bases separated the two germline ends. Germline loops: CDR1 SGHTA, CDR2 FQGNSA. The CDR3 spans 15 residues. The CDR3 coding sequence is TGTGCCAGCAGTCCTCAGGGTCTGCCTAATGAAAAACTGTTTTTT. Residues: CASSPQGLPNEKLFF.

This chain connects TRBV23-1 to TRBJ2-3; 8 positions agree with TRBD1. TRBV23-1 carries the ORF label, with uncertain function. V was clipped by 2 bases and J by 0 bases; unmatched bases: 10. CDR3 size: 18 residues. The CDR3 DNA is TGCGCCAGCAGTCAACACCGGGACAGGATCTCTAGCACAGATACGCAGTATTTT. Amino acids: CASSQHRDRISSTDTQYF.

This chain joins TRBV4-1 and TRBJ2-1; 7 bases match TRBD2. This CDR3 has 16 residues. Germline assignment: CDR1 MGHRA and CDR2 YSYEKL. Germline trimming cut 1 base from V and 5 bases from J; bases unmatched to any gene: 8. The CDR3 sequence is CASSQGRASGNNEQFF. CDR3 in DNA: TGCGCCAGCAGCCAAGGAAGGGCTAGCGGAAACAATGAGCAGTTCTTC.

The rearrangement links TRBV4-3 to TRBJ2-7; 7 positions agree with TRBD2. The CDR3 sequence is 15 residues long. With V trimmed by 1 base and J by 3 bases, 6 bases remained unmatched. Per the germline V gene, CDR1 is LGHNA and CDR2 is YSLEER. CDR3 in amino acids: CASSQGGWGGYEQYF. In nucleotides, the CDR3 is TGCGCCAGCAGCCAAGGAGGGTGGGGGGGCTACGAGCAGTACTTC.

This rearrangement joins TRBV5-1 to TRBJ2-1; D is perhaps TRBD1 (5 bases). Germline CDR1 is SGHRS and CDR2 is YFSETQ. The V end was cut by 2 bases, the J end by 10 bases, with 10 bases between. This CDR3 spans 12 amino acids. CDR3 bases: TGCGCCAGCAGCTTACTGAACAGGGAGCAGTTCTTC. Protein sequence: CASSLLNREQFF.

J is TRBJ2-7 and V is TRBV20-1; no clear D gene. Trimming shortened V by 5 bases and J by 3 bases, and 8 bases separated the two germline ends. The CDR3 length is 11 residues. CDR1 DFQATT and CDR2 SNEGSKA come from the germline V gene (reference sequence). The CDR3 sequence is CSAHYSYEQYF. The CDR3 DNA sequence: TGCAGTGCTCATTACAGCTACGAGCAGTACTTC.

The chain links TRBV5-1 to TRBJ2-3; the D gene is possibly TRBD2 (5 bases). CDR1 SGHRS and CDR2 YFSETQ come from the germline V gene. The CDR3 has 17 amino acids. Trimming shortened V by 0 bases and J by 4 bases, and 18 bases separated the two germline ends. CDR3 coding DNA: TGCGCCAGCAGCTTGGTCGGCCGGGAAAACCCCGCAGATACGCAGTATTTT. It specifies CASSLVGRENPADTQYF.